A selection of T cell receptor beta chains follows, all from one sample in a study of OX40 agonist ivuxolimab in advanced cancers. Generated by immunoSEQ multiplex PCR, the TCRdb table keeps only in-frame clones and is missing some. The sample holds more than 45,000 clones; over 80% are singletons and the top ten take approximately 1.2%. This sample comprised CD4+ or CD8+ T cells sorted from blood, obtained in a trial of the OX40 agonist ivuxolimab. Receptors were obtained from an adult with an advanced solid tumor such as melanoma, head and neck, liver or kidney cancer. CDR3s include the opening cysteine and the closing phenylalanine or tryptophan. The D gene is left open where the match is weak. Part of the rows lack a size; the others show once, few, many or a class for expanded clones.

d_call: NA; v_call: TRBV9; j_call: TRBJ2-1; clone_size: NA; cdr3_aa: CASSVAGRGDVDEQFF; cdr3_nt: TGTGCCAGCAGCGTAGCCGGCAGGGGAGACGTGGATGAGCAGTTCTTC
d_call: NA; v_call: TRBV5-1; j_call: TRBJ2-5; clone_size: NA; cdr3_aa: CASSFDLPPGETQYF; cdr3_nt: TGCGCCAGCAGCTTCGACCTTCCCCCCGGGGAGACCCAGTACTTC
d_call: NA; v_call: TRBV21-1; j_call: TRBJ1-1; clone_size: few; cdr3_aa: CASSKEVF; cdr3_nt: TGTGCCAGCAGCAAGGAGGTCTTT
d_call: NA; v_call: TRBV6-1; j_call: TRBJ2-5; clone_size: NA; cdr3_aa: CASSGHSQETQYF; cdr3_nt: TGTGCCAGCAGTGGACACTCTCAAGAGACCCAGTACTTC
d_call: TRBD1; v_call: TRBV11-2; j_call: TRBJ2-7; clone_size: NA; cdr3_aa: CASSTQQGAGYEQYF; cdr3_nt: TGTGCCAGCAGCACACAACAGGGGGCTGGCTACGAGCAGTACTTC
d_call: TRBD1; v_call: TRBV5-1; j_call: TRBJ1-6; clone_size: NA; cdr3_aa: CASSLARLGTGDSPLHF; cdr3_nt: TGCGCCAGCAGCTTGGCCCGATTAGGGACAGGGGATTCACCCCTCCACTTT
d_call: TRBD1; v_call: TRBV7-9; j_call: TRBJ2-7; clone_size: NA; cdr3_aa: CASSLGSGQGASEQYF; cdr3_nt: TGTGCCAGCAGCTTAGGTTCTGGACAGGGGGCTTCCGAGCAGTACTTC
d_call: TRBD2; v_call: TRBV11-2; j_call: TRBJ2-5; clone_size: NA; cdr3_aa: CASSPSGGAGAWETQYF; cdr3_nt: TGTGCCAGCAGCCCAAGCGGGGGAGCGGGGGCCTGGGAGACCCAGTACTTC
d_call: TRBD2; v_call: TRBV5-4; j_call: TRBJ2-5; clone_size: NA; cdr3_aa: CASSTLAGPQETQYF; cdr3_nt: TGTGCCAGCAGCACACTAGCGGGGCCACAAGAGACCCAGTACTTC
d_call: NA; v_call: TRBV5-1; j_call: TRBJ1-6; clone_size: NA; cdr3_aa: CASSPGYNSPLHF; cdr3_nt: TGCGCCAGCAGTCCAGGATATAATTCACCCCTCCACTTT
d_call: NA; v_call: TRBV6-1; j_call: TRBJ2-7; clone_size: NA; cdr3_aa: CASTESWGEQYF; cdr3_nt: TGTGCCAGCACTGAATCATGGGGGGAGCAGTACTTC
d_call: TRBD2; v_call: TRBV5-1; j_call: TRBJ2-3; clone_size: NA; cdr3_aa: CASSFELAGGFASTDTQYF; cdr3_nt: TGCGCCAGCAGCTTTGAGCTAGCGGGGGGGTTCGCTAGCACAGATACGCAGTATTTT
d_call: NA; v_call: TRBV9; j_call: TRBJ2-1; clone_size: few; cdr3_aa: CASSVGLAYNEQFF; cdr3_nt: TGTGCCAGCAGCGTAGGTCTAGCTTACAATGAGCAGTTCTTC
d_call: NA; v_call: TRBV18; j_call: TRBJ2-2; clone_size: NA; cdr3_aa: CASSPEGGTGELFF; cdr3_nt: TGTGCCAGCTCACCGGAGGGGGGCACCGGGGAGCTGTTTTTT
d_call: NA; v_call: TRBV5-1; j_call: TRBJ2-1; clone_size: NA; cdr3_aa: CASSLGGEQFF; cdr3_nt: TGCGCCAGCAGCTTAGGGGGTGAGCAGTTCTTC
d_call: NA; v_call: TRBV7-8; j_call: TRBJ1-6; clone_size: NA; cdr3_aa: CASSARDTNNSPLHF; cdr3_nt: TGTGCCAGCAGCGCGAGGGACACTAATAATTCACCCCTCCACTTT
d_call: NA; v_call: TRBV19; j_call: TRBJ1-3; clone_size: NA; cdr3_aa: CASSKFTGHSGNTIYF; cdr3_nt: TGTGCCAGTAGCAAATTCACAGGGCACTCTGGAAACACCATATATTTT
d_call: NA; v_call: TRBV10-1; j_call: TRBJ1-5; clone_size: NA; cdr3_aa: CASRTERYSNQPQHF; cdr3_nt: TGCGCCAGCAGGACAGAGAGATATAGCAATCAGCCCCAGCATTTT
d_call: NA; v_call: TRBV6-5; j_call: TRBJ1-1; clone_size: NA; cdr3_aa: CASSRGHFTEAFF; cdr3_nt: TGTGCCAGCAGTCGAGGACATTTCACTGAAGCTTTCTTT
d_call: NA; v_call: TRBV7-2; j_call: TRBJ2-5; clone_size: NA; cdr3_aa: CASSLGGYQETQYF; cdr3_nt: TGTGCCAGCAGCTTAGGGGGTTACCAAGAGACCCAGTACTTC
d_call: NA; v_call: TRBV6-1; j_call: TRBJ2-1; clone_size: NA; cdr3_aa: CASKGSYNEQFF; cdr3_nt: TGTGCCAGCAAAGGCTCCTACAATGAGCAGTTCTTC
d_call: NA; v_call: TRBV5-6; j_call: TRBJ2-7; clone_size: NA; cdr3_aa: CASRTGAGWGGYEQYF; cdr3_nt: TGTGCCAGCAGGACGGGGGCAGGGTGGGGCGGCTACGAGCAGTACTTC
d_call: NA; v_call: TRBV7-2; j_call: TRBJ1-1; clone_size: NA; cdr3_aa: CASSQMTEKAFF; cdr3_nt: TGTGCCAGCAGCCAAATGACAGAAAAGGCTTTCTTT
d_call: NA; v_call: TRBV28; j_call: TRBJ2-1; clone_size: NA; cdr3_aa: CASSSGGGTGEQFF; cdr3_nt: TGTGCCAGCAGTTCCGGCGGGGGGACAGGAGAGCAGTTCTTC
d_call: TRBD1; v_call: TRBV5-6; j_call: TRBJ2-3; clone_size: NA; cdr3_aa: CASSRTRDRGRTDTQYF; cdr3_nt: TGTGCCAGCAGTCGGACCCGGGACAGGGGGCGTACAGATACGCAGTATTTT
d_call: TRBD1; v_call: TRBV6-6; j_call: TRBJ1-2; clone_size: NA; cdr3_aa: CASSQDRWGYTF; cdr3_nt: TGTGCCAGCAGTCAGGACAGGTGGGGCTACACCTTC
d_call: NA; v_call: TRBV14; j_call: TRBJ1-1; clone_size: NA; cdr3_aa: CASSQMDRLNTEAFF; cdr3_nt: TGTGCCAGCAGCCAGATGGACAGATTGAACACTGAAGCTTTCTTT
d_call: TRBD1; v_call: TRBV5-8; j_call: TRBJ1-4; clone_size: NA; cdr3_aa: CASSSPGTGLQKLFF; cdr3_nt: TGTGCCAGCAGCTCGCCGGGGACAGGGCTTCAAAAACTGTTTTTT
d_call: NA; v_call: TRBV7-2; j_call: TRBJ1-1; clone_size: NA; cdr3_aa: CASSLNWNTEAFF; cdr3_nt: TGTGCCAGCAGCTTAAACTGGAACACTGAAGCTTTCTTT
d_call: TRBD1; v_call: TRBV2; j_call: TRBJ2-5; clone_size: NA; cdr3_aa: CASQETGTQMTQYF; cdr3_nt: TGTGCCAGCCAAGAGACAGGGACCCAGATGACCCAGTACTTC
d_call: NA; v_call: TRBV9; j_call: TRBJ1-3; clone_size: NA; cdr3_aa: CASSVGYRDSGNTIYF; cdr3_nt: TGTGCCAGCAGCGTAGGCTATAGGGACTCTGGAAACACCATATATTTT
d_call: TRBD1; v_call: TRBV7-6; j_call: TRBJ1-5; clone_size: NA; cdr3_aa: CASSNGQGEQPQHF; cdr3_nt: TGTGCCAGCAGCAACGGACAGGGTGAGCAGCCCCAGCATTTT
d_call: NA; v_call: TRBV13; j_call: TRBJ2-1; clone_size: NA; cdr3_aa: CASSLVLVGTGQGLYNEQFF; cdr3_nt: TGTGCCAGCAGCTTAGTGTTAGTTGGTACAGGCCAAGGACTATACAATGAGCAGTTCTTC
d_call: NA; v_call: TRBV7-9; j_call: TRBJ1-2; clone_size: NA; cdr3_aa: CASSPQGIYGYTF; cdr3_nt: TGTGCCAGCAGCCCGCAGGGGATCTATGGCTACACCTTC
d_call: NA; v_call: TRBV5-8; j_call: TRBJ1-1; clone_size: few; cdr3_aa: CASSLVARRAFF; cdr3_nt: TGTGCCAGCAGCTTGGTGGCTCGTCGAGCTTTCTTT
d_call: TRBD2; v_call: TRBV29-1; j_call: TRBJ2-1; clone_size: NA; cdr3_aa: CSVGPLTAGGAREQFF; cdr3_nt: TGCAGCGTTGGTCCTCTAACCGCCGGGGGGGCCAGGGAGCAGTTCTTC
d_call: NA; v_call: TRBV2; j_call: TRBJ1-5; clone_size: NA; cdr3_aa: CASSESGLGNQPQHF; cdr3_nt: TGTGCCAGCAGTGAATCGGGGTTAGGCAATCAGCCCCAGCATTTT
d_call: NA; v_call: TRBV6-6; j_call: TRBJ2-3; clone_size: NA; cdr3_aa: CASSFRPPYEYF; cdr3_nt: TGTGCCAGCAGTTTCCGACCCCCGTACGAGTATTTT
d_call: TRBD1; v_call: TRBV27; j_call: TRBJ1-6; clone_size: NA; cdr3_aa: CASSLRTGTDSPLHF; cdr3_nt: TGTGCCAGCAGTTTAAGGACAGGGACCGATTCACCCCTCCACTTT